A single sample gave rise to the 19 T cell receptor beta chains below, sequenced in a study of CD8 T cells in ankylosing spondylitis. MiXCR, applied by TCRdb to the 5' RACE reads, yields one record per CDR3 protein. The sample has some 120,000 distinct CDR3 sequences, over 6.5% seen once. The source material was blood, either unsorted or a sorted T cell fraction (not recorded which). Receptor source: a male donor with ankylosing spondylitis or in good health (not recorded which).

There are a few counts of this clonotype. This chain uses TRBV20-1 with TRBJ1-1; 12 bases fit TRBD1. Germline CDR1 reads DFQATT; CDR2 reads SNEGSKA (reference sequence). V lost 5 bases, J lost 6 bases, and 7 bases stayed unmatched. This CDR3 is 14 amino acids long. CDR3 coding DNA: TGCAGTGCTTCGCCGGGACAGGGGGCCGCTGAAGCTTTCTTT. This codes for CSASPGQGAAEAFF.

This chain joins TRBV20-1 and TRBJ2-5; TRBD2 agrees at 15 bases. V gave up 7 bases and J gave up 7 bases; unmatched junction bases: 19. The CDR3 has 18 amino acids. Germline assignment: CDR1 DFQATT and CDR2 SNEGSKA (reference sequence). CDR3 in DNA: TGCAGTGGCCAGGCCCCGGGGACTAGCGGGGGGTTTTTCGGGACCCAGTACTTC. Translating it yields CSGQAPGTSGGFFGTQYF.

This clonotype has a count of ten or more. This rearrangement joins TRBV12-3 or TRBV12-4 to TRBJ2-5; D unresolved. V was pared by 6 bases and J by 0 bases, with 11 bases between. This CDR3 has 14 amino acids. CDR3 nucleotides: TGTGCCAGCAGCCCCCTTTTGTACCAAGAGACCCAGTACTTC. Protein: CASSPLLYQETQYF.

This clonotype was recorded at least ten times. The V gene is TRBV14, the J gene TRBJ2-2, with D possibly matching TRBD1 (5 bases). CDR3 length: 14 residues. V lost 2 bases to trimming and J lost 5 bases, with 9 bases between them. Germline V CDR1 and CDR2: SGHDN, FVKESK. This CDR3 is CASSQQGDTGELFF. The CDR3 region has the DNA TGTGCCAGCAGCCAACAGGGCGATACCGGGGAGCTGTTTTTT.

This clonotype was counted at least ten times. The chain couples TRBV12-3 or TRBV12-4 to TRBJ1-1; no definite D call. V was shortened by 6 bases and J by 1 base, with 3 bases between the two germline ends. CDR3 length: 11 amino acids. CDR3 bases: TGTGCCAGCAGAACGAACACTGAAGCTTTCTTT. Amino acids: CASRTNTEAFF.

This clonotype has a count of ten or more. The V and J genes are TRBV4-1 and TRBJ2-2; D is unclear. Trimming removed 0 bases from V and 10 bases from J, with 15 bases in between. Germline V gives CDR1 MGHRA, CDR2 YSYEKL. The CDR3 totals 15 residues. The CDR3 DNA sequence: TGCGCCAGCAGCCAAGATTGGGATTTCGGGCAGGAGCTGTTTTTT. It yields the protein CASSQDWDFGQELFF.

This clonotype was observed many times. In DNA form, the CDR3 reads TGCGCCAGCAGCTTGGGCCTGGAACGTTCACCCCTCCACTTT. This translates into CASSLGLERSPLHF. The chain carries TRBV5-1 and TRBJ1-6, with unresolved D. CDR3 length equals 14 residues. Germline V CDR1 and CDR2: SGHRS, YFSETQ. V shed 0 bases and J shed 9 bases, with 10 bases lying between them. Full variable domain (rest looked up from reference TRBV5-1 and TRBJ1-6): KAGVTQTPRYLIKTRGQQVTLSCSPISGHRSVSWYQQTPGQGLQFLFEYFSETQRNKGNFPGRFSGRQFSNSRSEMNVSTLELGDSALYLCASSLGLERSPLHFGNGTRLTVT.

This clonotype has a count of ten or more. This sequence joins TRBV6-5 and TRBJ2-3, with TRBD2 as a possible D gene (5 bases). The germline CDR1 and CDR2 sequences are MNHEY and SVGAGI. Trimming left V 4 bases short and J 4 bases short, with 9 bases between. The CDR3 has 13 amino acids. CDR3 loop: CASSLTRADTQYF. CDR3 nucleotide sequence: TGTGCCAGCAGTTTGACGCGGGCAGATACGCAGTATTTT.

Ten or more counts support this clonotype. This rearrangement joins TRBV7-9 to TRBJ2-1; D is tentatively TRBD1 or TRBD2 (5 bases each). Deletions cut 2 bases from V and 4 bases from J, with 9 bases between. There are 14 residues in the CDR3. Germline assignment: CDR1 SEHNR and CDR2 FQNEAQ (reference sequence). The DNA of the CDR3 is TGTGCCAGCAGCTTACGGGACCAATACAATGAGCAGTTCTTC. Its translation: CASSLRDQYNEQFF.

This clonotype came up many times. The chain couples TRBV7-2 to TRBJ2-7; 8 bases match TRBD2. The CDR3 sequence is 14 residues long. Germline CDR1 reads SGHTA; CDR2 reads FQGNSA. Unmatched junction bases numbered 9, after V lost 8 bases and J lost 3 bases. The CDR3 loop is CASSSAGGLYEQYF. The CDR3 DNA sequence: TGTGCCAGCTCCTCCGCGGGAGGTCTCTACGAGCAGTACTTC.

This clonotype has ten or more counts. The chain recombines TRBV6-1 with TRBJ2-2, with D perhaps matching TRBD2 (6 bases). Trimming pared 5 bases from V and 6 bases from J, leaving 13 bases between. This CDR3 has 14 amino acids. Germline values: CDR1 MNHNS, CDR2 SASEGT. The CDR3: CASSPPGVSGELFF. CDR3 in DNA: TGTGCCAGCAGTCCCCCGGGGGTTTCCGGGGAGCTGTTTTTT.

This clonotype was seen ten or more times. The chain uses TRBV12-3 or TRBV12-4 and TRBJ1-2; D possibly corresponds to TRBD1 (6 bases). V lost 5 bases to trimming and J lost 3 bases, with 10 bases between them. The CDR3 extends over 13 amino acids. The CDR3 loop reads CASSVRGDYGYTF. CDR3 bases: TGTGCCAGCAGTGTTAGGGGGGACTATGGCTACACCTTC.

This clonotype was seen many times. J is TRBJ2-1 and V is TRBV4-2; TRBD2 agrees at 7 bases. The ends lost 3 bases at V and 0 bases at J; junction bases unmatched: 8. The CDR3 covers 17 residues. Germline V gene sequence: CDR1 LGHNA, CDR2 YNFKEQ. The CDR3 DNA is TGTGCCAGCAGCCAGCTGCTAGCGGCAAGCTCCTACAATGAGCAGTTCTTC. Its protein product is CASSQLLAASSYNEQFF.

This clonotype has a count of ten or more. The V and J genes are TRBV5-1 and TRBJ1-4; the D gene is possibly TRBD1 (6 bases). The germline V and J ends were trimmed by 2 bases and 8 bases, with 10 bases remaining between them. Germline-derived CDR1 and CDR2 are SGHRS and YFSETQ. CDR3 length: 13 residues. The CDR3 sequence is CASSFRQGEKLFF. The CDR3 coding sequence is TGCGCCAGCAGCTTCCGGCAGGGGGAAAAACTGTTTTTT.

The chain couples TRBV30 to TRBJ1-6, with TRBD1 matching over 9 bases. V dropped 0 bases and J dropped 6; count of bases not matched to a gene: 3. The CDR3 runs 15 residues. The germline CDR1 and CDR2 sequences are GTSNPN and SVGIG (reference sequence). The CDR3 bases are TGTGCCTGGAGTGTCGGGACAGGGTCTAATTCACCCCTCCACTTT. Translation gives CAWSVGTGSNSPLHF. The entire variable domain, with the rest obtained from reference TRBV30 and TRBJ1-6, is as follows: SQTIHQWPATLVQPVGSPLSLECTVEGTSNPNLYWYRQAAGRGLQLLFYSVGIGQISSEVPQNLSASRPQDRQFILSSKKLLLSDSGFYLCAWSVGTGSNSPLHFGNGTRLTVT.

The chain carries TRBV20-1 and TRBJ2-7; unclear D gene. Germline V CDR1 and CDR2: DFQATT, SNEGSKA (reference sequence). The CDR3 contains 16 residues. Trimming left V 5 bases short and J 4 bases short, with 24 bases between. The CDR3 region has the DNA TGCAGTGCTCGCCTCGAACCAAAGACCAACCAATACGAGCAGTACTTC. Amino acids: CSARLEPKTNQYEQYF.

This clonotype was counted many times. The rearrangement links TRBV20-1 to TRBJ2-7; 7 bases are a match to TRBD1. There are 12 residues in the CDR3. J lost 1 base, V lost 5 bases, and 2 bases had no gene match. Germline values: CDR1 DFQATT, CDR2 SNEGSKA (reference sequence). Written as DNA, the CDR3 is TGCAGTGCTCAGGACAGGTCCTACGAGCAGTACTTC. This gives the protein CSAQDRSYEQYF.

This clonotype came up many times. CDR3 sequence: CASSSRPGQGEQYF. The CDR3 bases are TGTGCCAGCAGCTCGAGACCGGGACAGGGCGAGCAGTACTTC. The rearrangement uses TRBV11-2 and TRBJ2-7, with TRBD1 matching 9 bases. V gave up 4 bases and J gave up 6 bases; unmatched junction bases: 7. The CDR3 contains 14 residues. Germline V lookup: CDR1 SGHAT, CDR2 FQNNGV.

This clonotype was recorded many times. The rearrangement uses TRBV27 and TRBJ1-5; TRBD1 agrees at 8 bases. Germline V lookup: CDR1 MNHEY, CDR2 SMNVEV (reference sequence). The CDR3 consists of 14 residues. V was clipped by 6 bases and J by 1 base; unmatched bases: 2. CDR3 region: CASRTGGSNQPQHF. The CDR3 DNA reads TGTGCCAGCAGAACAGGGGGGAGCAATCAGCCCCAGCATTTT.